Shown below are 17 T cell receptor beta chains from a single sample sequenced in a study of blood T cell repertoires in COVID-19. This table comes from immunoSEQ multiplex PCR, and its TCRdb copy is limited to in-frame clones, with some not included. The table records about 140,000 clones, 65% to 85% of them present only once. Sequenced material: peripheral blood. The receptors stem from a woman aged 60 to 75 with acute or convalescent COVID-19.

This chain's CDR3 is CASSIDRTPRRTQYF. The CDR3 DNA is TGTGCCAGTAGTATAGATAGGACACCTAGGCGCACGCAGTATTTT. V and J are TRBV19 and TRBJ2-3, with D perhaps matching TRBD1 (5 bases). Deletions cut 0 bases from V and 9 bases from J, with 16 bases between. There are 15 residues in the CDR3. Germline lookup yields CDR1 LNHDA and CDR2 SQIVND (reference sequence).

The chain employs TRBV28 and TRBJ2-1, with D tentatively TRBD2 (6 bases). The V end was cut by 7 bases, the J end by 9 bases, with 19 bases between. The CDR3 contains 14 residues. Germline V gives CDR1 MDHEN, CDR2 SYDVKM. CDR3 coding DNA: TGTGCCAGCACCCTCGAGGGGAGGACCGGTGAGCAGTTCTTC. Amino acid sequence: CASTLEGRTGEQFF.

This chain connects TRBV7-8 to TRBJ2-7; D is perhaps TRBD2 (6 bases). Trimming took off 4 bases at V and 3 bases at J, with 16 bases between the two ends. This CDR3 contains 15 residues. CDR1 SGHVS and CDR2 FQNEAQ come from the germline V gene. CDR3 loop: CASSSKTGGIYEQYF. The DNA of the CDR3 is TGTGCCAGCAGCTCCAAAACCGGGGGAATCTACGAGCAGTACTTC.

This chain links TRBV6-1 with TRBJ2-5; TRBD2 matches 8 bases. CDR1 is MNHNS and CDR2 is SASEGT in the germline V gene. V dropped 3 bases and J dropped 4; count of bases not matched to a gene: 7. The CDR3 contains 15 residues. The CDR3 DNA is TGTGCCAGCAGTGACCCGGGACTAGTATTAGAGACCCAGTACTTC. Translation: CASSDPGLVLETQYF.

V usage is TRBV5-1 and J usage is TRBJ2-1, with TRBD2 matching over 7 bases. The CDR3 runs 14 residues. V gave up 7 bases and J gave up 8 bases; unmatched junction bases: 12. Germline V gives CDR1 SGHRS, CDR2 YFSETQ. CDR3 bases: TGCGCCAGCGAAGTCGCGGGGGTCTCGGATGAGCAGTTCTTC. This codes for CASEVAGVSDEQFF.

Here the CDR3 reads CASSTGLAEETQYF. The CDR3, as DNA: TGTGCCAGCAGCACCGGACTAGCGGAAGAGACCCAGTACTTC. The chain links TRBV5-4 to TRBJ2-5, with 10 bases matching TRBD2. The V gene end was trimmed by 4 bases and the J gene end by 3 bases; junction bases not matched to a gene: 3. Germline CDR1 is SGHNT and CDR2 is YYREEE (reference sequence). The CDR3 is 14 amino acids.

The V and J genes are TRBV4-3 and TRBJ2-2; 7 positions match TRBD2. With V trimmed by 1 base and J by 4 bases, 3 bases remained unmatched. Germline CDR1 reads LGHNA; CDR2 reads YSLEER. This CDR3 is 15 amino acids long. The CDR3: CASSQGSGATGELFF. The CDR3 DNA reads TGCGCCAGCAGCCAAGGGAGCGGGGCCACCGGGGAGCTGTTTTTT.

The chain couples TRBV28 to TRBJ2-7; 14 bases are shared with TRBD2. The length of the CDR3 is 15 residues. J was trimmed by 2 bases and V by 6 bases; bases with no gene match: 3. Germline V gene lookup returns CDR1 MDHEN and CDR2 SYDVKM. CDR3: CASSPGLAGAYEQYF. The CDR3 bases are TGTGCCAGCAGCCCGGGACTAGCGGGGGCCTACGAGCAGTACTTC. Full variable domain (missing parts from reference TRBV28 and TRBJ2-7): DVKVTQSSRYLVKRTGEKVFLECVQDMDHENMFWYRQDPGLGLRLIYFSYDVKMKEKGDIPEGYSVSREKKERFSLILESASTNQTSMYLCASSPGLAGAYEQYFGPGTRLTVT.

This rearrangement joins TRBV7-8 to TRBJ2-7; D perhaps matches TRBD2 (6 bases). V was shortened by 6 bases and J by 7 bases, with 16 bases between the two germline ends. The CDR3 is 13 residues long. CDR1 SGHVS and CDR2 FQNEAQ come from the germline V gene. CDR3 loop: CASSIGTAGEQYF. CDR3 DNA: TGTGCCAGCAGTATAGGGACGGCGGGGGAGCAGTACTTC.

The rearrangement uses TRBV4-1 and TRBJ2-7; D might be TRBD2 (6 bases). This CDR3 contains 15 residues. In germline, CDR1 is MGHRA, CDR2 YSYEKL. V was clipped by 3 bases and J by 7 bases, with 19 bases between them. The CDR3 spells CASSQASVYAGEQYF. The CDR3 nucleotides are TGCGCCAGCAGCCAGGCTAGCGTTTACGCTGGGGAGCAGTACTTC.

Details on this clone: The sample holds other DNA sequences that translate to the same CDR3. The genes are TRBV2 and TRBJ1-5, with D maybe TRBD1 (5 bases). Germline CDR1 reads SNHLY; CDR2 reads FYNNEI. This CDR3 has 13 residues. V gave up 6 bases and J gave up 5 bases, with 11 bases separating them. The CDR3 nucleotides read TGTGCCAGCAGCCGCGACAGAGATCAGCCCCAGCATTTT. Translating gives CASSRDRDQPQHF.

This CDR3 is CASSYGQGANYGYTF. The CDR3, as DNA: TGTGCCAGCAGTTACGGACAGGGGGCTAACTATGGCTACACCTTC. The chain employs TRBV28 and TRBJ1-2, with 10 bases aligning to TRBD1. There are 15 residues in the CDR3. Germline CDR1 and CDR2: MDHEN and SYDVKM. The V gene end was trimmed by 4 bases and the J gene end by 0 bases; junction bases not matched to a gene: 2.

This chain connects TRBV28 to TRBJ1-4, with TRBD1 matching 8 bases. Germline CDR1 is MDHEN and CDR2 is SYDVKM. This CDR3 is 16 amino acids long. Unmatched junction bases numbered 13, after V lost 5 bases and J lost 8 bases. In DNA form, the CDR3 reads TGTGCCAGCAGTCCACCTTGGACAGGGAGAGGGGAAAAACTGTTTTTT. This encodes CASSPPWTGRGEKLFF.

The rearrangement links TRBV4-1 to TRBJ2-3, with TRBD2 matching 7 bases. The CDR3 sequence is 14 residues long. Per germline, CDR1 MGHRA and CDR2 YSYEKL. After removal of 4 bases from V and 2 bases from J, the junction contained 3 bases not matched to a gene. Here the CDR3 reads CASSPGDYTDTQYF. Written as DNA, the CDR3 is TGCGCCAGCAGCCCCGGGGACTACACAGATACGCAGTATTTT.

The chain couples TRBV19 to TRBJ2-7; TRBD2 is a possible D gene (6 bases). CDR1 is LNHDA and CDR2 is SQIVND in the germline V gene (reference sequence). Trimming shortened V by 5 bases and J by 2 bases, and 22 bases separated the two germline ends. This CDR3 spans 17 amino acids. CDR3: CASSPVGGALPTYEQYF. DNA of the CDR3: TGTGCCAGTAGTCCTGTCGGGGGAGCGCTCCCGACCTACGAGCAGTACTTC.

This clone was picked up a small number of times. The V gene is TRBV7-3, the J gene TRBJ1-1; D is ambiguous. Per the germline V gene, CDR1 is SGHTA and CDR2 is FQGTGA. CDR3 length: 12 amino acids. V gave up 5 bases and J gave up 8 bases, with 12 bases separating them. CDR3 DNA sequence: TGTGCCAGCAGCGGTGGACCGGGGGAAGCTTTCTTT. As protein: CASSGGPGEAFF.

CDR3 region: CASSSQRSATNEKLFF. The CDR3 nucleotides are TGTGCCAGCAGCAGCCAGCGCAGTGCAACTAATGAAAAACTGTTTTTT. The gene calls are TRBV9 and TRBJ1-4, with unresolved D. Germline V gene data show CDR1 as SGDLS and CDR2 as YYNGEE. The CDR3 runs to 16 residues. V was pared by 4 bases and J by 0 bases, with 13 bases between.